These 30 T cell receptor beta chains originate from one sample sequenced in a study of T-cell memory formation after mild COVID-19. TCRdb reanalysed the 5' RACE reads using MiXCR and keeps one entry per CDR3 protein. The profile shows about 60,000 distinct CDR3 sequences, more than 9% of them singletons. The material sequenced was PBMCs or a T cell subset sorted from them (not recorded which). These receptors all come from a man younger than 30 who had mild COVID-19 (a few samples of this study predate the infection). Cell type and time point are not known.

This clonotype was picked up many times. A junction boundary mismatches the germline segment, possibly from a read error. Here the CDR3 reads CSARDSRYLHGYTF. The CDR3 region has the DNA TGCAGTGCTCGAGACAGTCGATACCTACATGGCTACACCTTC. The chain recombines TRBV20-1 with TRBJ1-2; D might be TRBD1 (5 bases). This CDR3 has 14 residues. CDR1 is DFQATT and CDR2 is SNEGSKA in the germline V gene (reference sequence).

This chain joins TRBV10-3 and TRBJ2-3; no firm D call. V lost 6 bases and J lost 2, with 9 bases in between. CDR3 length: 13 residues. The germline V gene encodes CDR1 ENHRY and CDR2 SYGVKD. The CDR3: CAISPPNTDTQYF. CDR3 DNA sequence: TGTGCCATCAGCCCTCCCAACACAGATACGCAGTATTTT.

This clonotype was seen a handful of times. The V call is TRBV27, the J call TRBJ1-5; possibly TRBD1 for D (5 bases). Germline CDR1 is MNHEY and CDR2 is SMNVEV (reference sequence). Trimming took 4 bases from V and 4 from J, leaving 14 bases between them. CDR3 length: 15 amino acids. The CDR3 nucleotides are TGTGCCAGCAGTTCGCGTACAGGAGGGAATCAGCCCCAGCATTTT. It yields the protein CASSSRTGGNQPQHF.

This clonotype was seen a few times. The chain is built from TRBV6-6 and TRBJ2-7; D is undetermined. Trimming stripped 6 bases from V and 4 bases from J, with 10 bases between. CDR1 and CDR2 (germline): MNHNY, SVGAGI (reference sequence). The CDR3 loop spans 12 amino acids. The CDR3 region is CASSPQSYEQYV. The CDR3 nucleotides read TGTGCCAGCAGCCCTCAGTCTTACGAGCAGTACGTC.

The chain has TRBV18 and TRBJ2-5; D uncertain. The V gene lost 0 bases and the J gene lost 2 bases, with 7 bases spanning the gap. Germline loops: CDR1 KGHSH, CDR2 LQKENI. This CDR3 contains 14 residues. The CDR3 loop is CASSPPSIQETQYF. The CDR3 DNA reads TGTGCCAGCTCACCACCGTCCATACAAGAGACCCAGTACTTC.

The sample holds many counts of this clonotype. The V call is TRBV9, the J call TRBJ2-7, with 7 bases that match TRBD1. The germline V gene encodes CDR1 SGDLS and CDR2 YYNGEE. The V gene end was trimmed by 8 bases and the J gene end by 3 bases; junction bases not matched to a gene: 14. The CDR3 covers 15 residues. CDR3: CAREGDSYGYYEQYF. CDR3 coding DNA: TGTGCCAGGGAAGGGGACAGCTATGGATACTACGAGCAGTACTTC.

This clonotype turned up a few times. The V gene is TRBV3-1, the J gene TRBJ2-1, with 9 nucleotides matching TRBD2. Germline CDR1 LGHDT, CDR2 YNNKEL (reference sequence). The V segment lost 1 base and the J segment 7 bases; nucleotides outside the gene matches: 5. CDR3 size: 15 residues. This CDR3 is CASSQGLAGLNEQFF. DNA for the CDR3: TGTGCCAGCAGCCAAGGGCTAGCGGGGCTTAATGAGCAGTTCTTC.

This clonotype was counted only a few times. The DNA for the CDR3 is TGTGCCAGCAGCGCGACTAGCGGGGCCCGGGATACGCAGTATTTT. Translation gives CASSATSGARDTQYF. The V call is TRBV6-1, the J call TRBJ2-3; 11 nucleotides line up with TRBD2. The V segment lost 6 bases and the J segment 6 bases; nucleotides outside the gene matches: 8. This CDR3 contains 15 residues. Per the germline V gene, CDR1 is MNHNS and CDR2 is SASEGT.

The chain's CDR3 is CSARDRTNTEAFF. In nucleotides, the CDR3 is TGCAGTGCACGGGACAGGACGAACACTGAAGCTTTCTTT. The chain employs TRBV20-1 and TRBJ1-1, with TRBD1 matching over 8 bases. The germline V gene has CDR1 DFQATT and CDR2 SNEGSKA (reference sequence). Losses at the gene ends were 6 bases for V and 1 base for J; bases not matched to a gene: 4. The CDR3 length is 13 residues.

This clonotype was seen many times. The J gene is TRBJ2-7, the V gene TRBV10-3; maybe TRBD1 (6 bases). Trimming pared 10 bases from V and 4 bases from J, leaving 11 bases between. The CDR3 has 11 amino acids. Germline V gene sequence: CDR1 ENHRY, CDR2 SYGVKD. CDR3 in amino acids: CATLTGYEQYF. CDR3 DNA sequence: TGTGCCACCCTCACAGGGTACGAGCAGTACTTC.

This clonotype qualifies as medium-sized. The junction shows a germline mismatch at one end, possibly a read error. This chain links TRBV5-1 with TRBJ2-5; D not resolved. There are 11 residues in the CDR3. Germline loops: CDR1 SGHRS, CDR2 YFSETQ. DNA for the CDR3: TGTGCCAGCAGCTTAGAGGAGACCCAGTACTTC. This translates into CASSLEETQYF.

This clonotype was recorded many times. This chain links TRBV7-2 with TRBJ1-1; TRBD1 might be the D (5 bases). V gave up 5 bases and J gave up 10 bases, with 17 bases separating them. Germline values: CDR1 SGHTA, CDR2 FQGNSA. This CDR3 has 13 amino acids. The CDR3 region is CASSPGPSQGAFF. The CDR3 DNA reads TGTGCCAGCAGCCCTGGGCCTTCCCAGGGAGCTTTCTTT.

CDR3 region: CAWRTGKGDEKLFF. Written as DNA, the CDR3 is TGTGCCTGGAGGACAGGCAAAGGTGATGAAAAACTGTTTTTT. The genes are TRBV30 and TRBJ1-4; D is possibly TRBD1 (6 bases). Deletions cut 3 bases from V and 6 bases from J, with 14 bases between. The CDR3 extends over 14 amino acids. CDR1 and CDR2 (germline): GTSNPN, SVGIG (reference sequence).

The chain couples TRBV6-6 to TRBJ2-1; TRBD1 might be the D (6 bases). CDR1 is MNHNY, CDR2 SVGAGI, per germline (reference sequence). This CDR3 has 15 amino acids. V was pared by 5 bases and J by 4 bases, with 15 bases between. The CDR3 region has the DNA TGTGCCAGCAGTCCCCTGGACAGCTGGTACAATGAGCAGTTCTTC. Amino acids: CASSPLDSWYNEQFF.

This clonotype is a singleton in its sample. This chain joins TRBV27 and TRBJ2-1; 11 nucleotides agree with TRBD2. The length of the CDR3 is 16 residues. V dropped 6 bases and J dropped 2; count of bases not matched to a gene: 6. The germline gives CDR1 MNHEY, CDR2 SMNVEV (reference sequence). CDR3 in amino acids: CASRYSGGAPYNEQFF. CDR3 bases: TGTGCCAGCAGGTATAGCGGGGGGGCCCCCTACAATGAGCAGTTCTTC.

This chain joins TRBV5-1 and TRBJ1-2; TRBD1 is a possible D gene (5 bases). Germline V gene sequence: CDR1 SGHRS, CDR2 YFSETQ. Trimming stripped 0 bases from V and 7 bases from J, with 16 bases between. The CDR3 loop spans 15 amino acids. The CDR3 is CASSLGQGRGRGYTF. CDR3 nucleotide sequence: TGCGCCAGCAGCTTGGGCCAGGGACGGGGCCGTGGCTACACCTTC.

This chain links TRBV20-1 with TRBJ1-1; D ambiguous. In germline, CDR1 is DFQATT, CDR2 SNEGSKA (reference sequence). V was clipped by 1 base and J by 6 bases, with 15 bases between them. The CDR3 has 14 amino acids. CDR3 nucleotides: TGCAGTGCTAGAGCCGAGGCCTGGGTAGCTGAAGCTTTCTTT. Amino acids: CSARAEAWVAEAFF.

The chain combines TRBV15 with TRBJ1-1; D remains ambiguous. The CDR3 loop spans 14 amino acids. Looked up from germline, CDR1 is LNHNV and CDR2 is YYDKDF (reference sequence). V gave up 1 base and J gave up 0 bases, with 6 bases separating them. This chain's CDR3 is CATSRVEVNTEAFF. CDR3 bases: TGTGCCACCAGCAGAGTGGAGGTGAACACTGAAGCTTTCTTT.

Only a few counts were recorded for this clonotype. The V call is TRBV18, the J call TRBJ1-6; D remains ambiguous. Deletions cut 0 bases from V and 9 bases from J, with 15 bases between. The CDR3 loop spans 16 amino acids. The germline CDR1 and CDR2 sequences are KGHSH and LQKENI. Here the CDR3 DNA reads TGTGCCAGCTCACCACCTTCGAGGCCGGGAGGTTCACCCCTCCACTTT. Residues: CASSPPSRPGGSPLHF. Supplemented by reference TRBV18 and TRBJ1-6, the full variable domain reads NAGVMQNPRHLVRRRGQEARLRCSPMKGHSHVYWYRQLPEEGLKFMVYLQKENIIDESGMPKERFSAEFPKEGPSILRIQQVVRGDSAAYFCASSPPSRPGGSPLHFGNGTRLTVT.

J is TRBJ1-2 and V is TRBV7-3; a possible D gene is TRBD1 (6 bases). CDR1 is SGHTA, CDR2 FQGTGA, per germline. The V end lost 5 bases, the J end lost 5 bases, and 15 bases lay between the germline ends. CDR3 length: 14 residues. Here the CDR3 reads CASSPMAQGYGYTF. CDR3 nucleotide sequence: TGTGCCAGCAGCCCCATGGCACAGGGATATGGCTACACCTTC.

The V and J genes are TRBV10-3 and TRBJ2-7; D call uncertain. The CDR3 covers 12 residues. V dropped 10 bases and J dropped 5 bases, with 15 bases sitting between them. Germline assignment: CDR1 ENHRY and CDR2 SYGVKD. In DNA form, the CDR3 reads TGTGCCACAGGACGGACCGATGACGAGCAGTACTTC. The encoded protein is CATGRTDDEQYF.

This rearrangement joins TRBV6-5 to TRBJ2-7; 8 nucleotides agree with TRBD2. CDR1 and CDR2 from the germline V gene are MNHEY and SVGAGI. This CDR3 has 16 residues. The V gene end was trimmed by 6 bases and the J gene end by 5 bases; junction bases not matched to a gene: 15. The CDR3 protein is CASSRTPAGGEDEQYF. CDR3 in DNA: TGTGCCAGCAGCCGTACGCCTGCCGGGGGGGAAGACGAGCAGTACTTC.

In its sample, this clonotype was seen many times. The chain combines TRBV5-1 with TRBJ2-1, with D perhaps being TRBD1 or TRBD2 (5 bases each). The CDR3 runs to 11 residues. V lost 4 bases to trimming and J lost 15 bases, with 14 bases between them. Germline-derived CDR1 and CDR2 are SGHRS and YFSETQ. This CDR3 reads CASSGTFFRFF. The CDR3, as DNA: TGCGCCAGCAGCGGGACGTTTTTTAGGTTCTTC.

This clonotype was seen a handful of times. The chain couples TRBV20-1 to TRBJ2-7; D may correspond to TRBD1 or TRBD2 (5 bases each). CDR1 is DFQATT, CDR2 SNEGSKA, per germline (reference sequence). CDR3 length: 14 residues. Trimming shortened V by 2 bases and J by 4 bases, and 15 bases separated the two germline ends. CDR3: CSARSEGQKYEQYF. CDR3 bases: TGCAGTGCTAGATCCGAGGGGCAGAAGTACGAGCAGTACTTC.

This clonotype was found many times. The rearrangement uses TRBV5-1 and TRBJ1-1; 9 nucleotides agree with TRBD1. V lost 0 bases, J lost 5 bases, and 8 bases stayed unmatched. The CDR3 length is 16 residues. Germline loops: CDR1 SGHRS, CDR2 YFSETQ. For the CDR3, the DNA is TGCGCCAGCAGCTTGGGGGCACAGGGGGCAGGTACTGAAGCTTTCTTT. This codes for CASSLGAQGAGTEAFF.

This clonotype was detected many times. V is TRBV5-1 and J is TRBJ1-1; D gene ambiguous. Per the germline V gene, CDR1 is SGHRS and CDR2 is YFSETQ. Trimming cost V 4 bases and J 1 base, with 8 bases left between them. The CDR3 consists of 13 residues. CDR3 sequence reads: CASSGTQNTEAFF. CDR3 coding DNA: TGCGCCAGCAGCGGAACACAGAACACTGAAGCTTTCTTT.

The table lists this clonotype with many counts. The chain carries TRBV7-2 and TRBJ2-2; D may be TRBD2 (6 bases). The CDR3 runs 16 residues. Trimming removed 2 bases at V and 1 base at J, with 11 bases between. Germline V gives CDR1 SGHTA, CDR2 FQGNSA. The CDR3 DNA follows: TGTGCCAGCAGCTTACAGTCCGGGGGGAACACCGGGGAGCTGTTTTTT. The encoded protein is CASSLQSGGNTGELFF.

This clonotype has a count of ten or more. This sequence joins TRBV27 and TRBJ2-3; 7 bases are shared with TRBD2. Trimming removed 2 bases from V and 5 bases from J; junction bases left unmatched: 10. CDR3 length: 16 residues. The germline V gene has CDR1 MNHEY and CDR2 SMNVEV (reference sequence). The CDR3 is CASSLSGVGYGDTQYF. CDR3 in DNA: TGTGCCAGCAGTTTAAGCGGGGTGGGCTATGGAGATACGCAGTATTTT.

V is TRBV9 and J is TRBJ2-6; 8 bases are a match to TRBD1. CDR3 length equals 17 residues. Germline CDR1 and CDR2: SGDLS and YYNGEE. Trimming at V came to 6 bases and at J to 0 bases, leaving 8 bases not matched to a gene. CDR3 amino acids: CASIGPRGPSGANVLTF. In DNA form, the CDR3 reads TGTGCCAGCATCGGCCCCAGGGGGCCCTCTGGGGCCAACGTCCTGACTTTC.

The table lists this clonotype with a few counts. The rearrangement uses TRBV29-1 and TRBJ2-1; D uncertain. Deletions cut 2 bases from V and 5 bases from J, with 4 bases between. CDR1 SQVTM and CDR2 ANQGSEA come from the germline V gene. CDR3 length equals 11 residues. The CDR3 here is CSVERNNEQFF. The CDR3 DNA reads TGCAGCGTTGAACGAAACAATGAGCAGTTCTTC.